A single sample gave rise to the 31 T cell receptor beta chains below, sequenced in a study of T cell responses to AZD1222 COVID-19 vaccine. Profiling relied on immunoSEQ multiplex PCR, and the TCRdb table lists in-frame clones only, not all of them. The sample carries roughly 140,000 clones, approximately 90% recorded once. Specimen: peripheral blood, collected on day 0 of MenACWY control vaccination. The receptors originated from an adult in good health.

This clone was detected only once. The rearrangement joins TRBV19 to TRBJ2-7; D remains ambiguous. The germline CDR1 and CDR2 sequences are LNHDA and SQIVND (reference sequence). V lost 4 bases, J lost 0 bases, and 13 bases lay in between. This CDR3 has 15 residues. The chain's CDR3 is CASSKRVESSYEQYF. Here the CDR3 DNA reads TGTGCCAGTAGTAAAAGGGTGGAGAGCTCCTACGAGCAGTACTTC.

The chain links TRBV25-1 to TRBJ2-3, with a weak D call TRBD1 (6 bases). The CDR3 has 15 residues. V was trimmed by 4 bases and J by 0 bases, leaving 11 bases between them. Germline CDR1 reads MGHDK; CDR2 reads SYGVNS. CDR3 in amino acids: CASSGRGLSTDTQYF. In nucleotides, the CDR3 is TGTGCCAGCAGTGGCAGGGGTCTTAGCACAGATACGCAGTATTTT.

The chain has TRBV12-3 or TRBV12-4 and TRBJ2-7; D gene ambiguous. The CDR3 loop spans 13 amino acids. V was clipped by 1 base and J by 2 bases, with 6 bases between them. CDR3 sequence (DNA): TGTGCCAGCAGTTTAGGGAAAACCTACGAGCAGTACTTC. Translation gives CASSLGKTYEQYF.

The chain employs TRBV7-9 and TRBJ1-1; weak D call: TRBD1 (5 bases). CDR3 length equals 15 residues. V was pared by 6 bases and J by 4 bases, with 18 bases between. Germline lookup yields CDR1 SEHNR and CDR2 FQNEAQ (reference sequence). Here the CDR3 DNA reads TGTGCCAGCAGTCCAAACCAGGGTTGGGCCACTGAAGCTTTCTTT. This encodes CASSPNQGWATEAFF. The whole variable domain, remainder taken from reference TRBV7-9 and TRBJ1-1, is DTGVSQNPRHKITKRGQNVTFRCDPISEHNRLYWYRQTLGQGPEFLTYFQNEAQLEKSRLLSDRFSAERPKGSFSTLEIQRTEQGDSAMYLCASSPNQGWATEAFFGQGTRLTVV.

The chain links TRBV9 to TRBJ2-1; the match to TRBD2 covers 8 bases. Trimming took 0 bases from V and 6 from J; bases not matched to a gene: 8. The CDR3 is made up of 16 amino acids. Per the germline V gene, CDR1 is SGDLS and CDR2 is YYNGEE. The CDR3 region has the DNA TGTGCCAGCAGCGTAGGGTCAGCGGGGGAGATCAATGAGCAGTTCTTC. Amino acid sequence: CASSVGSAGEINEQFF.

This chain connects TRBV3-1 (or the pseudogene TRBV3-2) to TRBJ1-5; no definite D call. Trimming left V 0 bases short and J 4 bases short, with 7 bases between. Looked up from germline, CDR1 is LGHDT and CDR2 is YNNKEL (reference sequence). The CDR3 is 14 amino acids. CDR3 DNA: TGTGCCAGCAGCCAAGATCTGGGGAATCAGCCCCAGCATTTT. This sequence encodes CASSQDLGNQPQHF.

V usage is TRBV3-1 (or the pseudogene TRBV3-2) and J usage is TRBJ1-2; 9 bases are a match to TRBD1. V was clipped by 4 bases and J by 4 bases; unmatched bases: 7. CDR3 size: 15 residues. Germline V CDR1 and CDR2: LGHDT, YNNKEL (reference sequence). The CDR3 DNA follows: TGTGCCAGCAGCCCTGGACAGGGGCTTATCTATGGCTACACCTTC. Protein sequence: CASSPGQGLIYGYTF.

This chain links TRBV18 with TRBJ2-2, with a tentative D call TRBD1 (5 bases). CDR1 KGHSH and CDR2 LQKENI come from the germline V gene. The CDR3 runs 16 residues. Trimming removed 0 bases at V and 3 bases at J, with 11 bases between. CDR3 nucleotide sequence: TGTGCCAGCTCACCACCGACGGGCAGGGACACCGGGGAGCTGTTTTTT. Translated: CASSPPTGRDTGELFF.

V usage is TRBV24-1 and J usage is TRBJ2-5, with unresolved D. This CDR3 has 12 amino acids. The V and J ends lost 2 bases and 4 bases respectively, with 4 bases between them. Per germline, CDR1 KGHDR and CDR2 SFDVKD. Written as DNA, the CDR3 is TGTGCCACCAGTGATTGGGGAGAGACCCAGTACTTC. Translated, it gives CATSDWGETQYF.

V gene TRBV7-2 combines with J gene TRBJ1-2; TRBD1 is a possible D gene (6 bases). The CDR3 sequence is 13 residues long. Germline V gene data show CDR1 as SGHTA and CDR2 as FQGNSA. Trimming shortened V by 6 bases and J by 4 bases, and 12 bases separated the two germline ends. The DNA for the CDR3 is TGTGCCAGCAGGACGGGACACCGCTATGGCTACACCTTC. Its protein product is CASRTGHRYGYTF.

The rearrangement links TRBV29-1 to TRBJ2-7; 7 nucleotides agree with TRBD2. V lost 6 bases and J lost 2; bases outside the gene matches: 10. Germline CDR1 and CDR2: SQVTM and ANQGSEA. CDR3 length equals 14 residues. The CDR3, as DNA: TGCAGCGTCCCTTCTCGGGCGGGGGCCTACGAGCAGTACTTC. Its protein is CSVPSRAGAYEQYF.

The chain has TRBV3-1 (or the pseudogene TRBV3-2) and TRBJ1-1, with D maybe TRBD1 (6 bases). Germline CDR1 reads LGHDT; CDR2 reads YNNKEL (reference sequence). Trimming stripped 1 base from V and 4 bases from J, with 7 bases between. The CDR3 extends over 13 amino acids. The CDR3 is CASSQGTATEAFF. CDR3 in DNA: TGTGCCAGCAGCCAAGGGACAGCCACTGAAGCTTTCTTT.

This chain joins TRBV6-5 and TRBJ1-1; 8 nucleotides line up with TRBD1. The V and J ends lost 7 bases and 5 bases, in that order; junction bases with no gene match: 3. In germline, CDR1 is MNHEY, CDR2 SVGAGI. This CDR3 region has 12 residues. The CDR3 bases are TGTGCCAGCATCCAGGGGGCGACTGAAGCTTTCTTT. Its translation: CASIQGATEAFF.

V and J are TRBV19 and TRBJ2-5; D not certain. The CDR3 consists of 15 residues. Germline CDR1 and CDR2: LNHDA and SQIVND (reference sequence). With 5 bases removed from V and 4 bases from J, the gap between germline ends came to 17 bases. The CDR3 coding sequence is TGTGCCAGTAGTGGAATCCGGGCCTTCGGAGAGACCCAGTACTTC. Translation gives CASSGIRAFGETQYF. The full variable domain, rest sourced from reference TRBV19 and TRBJ2-5, is DGGITQSPKYLFRKEGQNVTLSCEQNLNHDAMYWYRQDPGQGLRLIYYSQIVNDFQKGDIAEGYSVSREKKESFPLTVTSAQKNPTAFYLCASSGIRAFGETQYFGPGTRLLVL.

This chain links TRBV3-1 (or the pseudogene TRBV3-2) with TRBJ1-3; 11 bases are a match to TRBD1. The CDR3 length is 15 residues. V was clipped by 1 base and J by 8 bases; unmatched bases: 4. CDR1 and CDR2 from the germline V gene are LGHDT and YNNKEL (reference sequence). CDR3 bases: TGTGCCAGCAGCCAAGCGGACAGGGGGCCTTACACCATATATTTT. Encoded protein: CASSQADRGPYTIYF.

The V call is TRBV18, the J call TRBJ1-6; D may be TRBD1 (5 bases). Germline CDR1 reads KGHSH; CDR2 reads LQKENI. Deletions cut 6 bases from V and 9 bases from J, with 15 bases between. CDR3 length: 14 amino acids. The CDR3 DNA reads TGTGCCAGCTCTTCCGAAGGCAGGGCTTCACCCCTCCACTTT. It is translated as CASSSEGRASPLHF.

The V and J genes are TRBV3-1 (or the pseudogene TRBV3-2) and TRBJ1-1; tentative D call: TRBD1 (6 bases). The CDR3 contains 14 residues. V was trimmed by 2 bases and J by 1 base, leaving 8 bases between them. From germline, CDR1 is LGHDT and CDR2 YNNKEL (reference sequence). CDR3 DNA sequence: TGTGCCAGCAGCCAAAGGGGGGCGAACACTGAAGCTTTCTTT. Translated, it gives CASSQRGANTEAFF.

This chain uses TRBV12-5 with TRBJ1-1; the match to TRBD1 covers 7 bases. Germline V CDR1 and CDR2: LGHNT, FRNRAP. Trimming took 1 base from V and 0 from J; bases not matched to a gene: 2. CDR3 length equals 15 residues. The CDR3 is CASGLGTGVNTEAFF. The CDR3 DNA reads TGTGCTAGTGGTTTGGGGACAGGTGTGAACACTGAAGCTTTCTTT.

V gene TRBV5-6 combines with J gene TRBJ1-1, with D possibly matching TRBD1 (5 bases). Looked up from germline, CDR1 is SGHDT and CDR2 is YYEEEE. The V gene lost 0 bases and the J gene lost 2 bases, with 8 bases spanning the gap. The CDR3 is 14 amino acids. The CDR3 DNA reads TGTGCCAGCAGCTTGGAGGACACCAACACTGAAGCTTTCTTT. The encoded protein is CASSLEDTNTEAFF.

The V and J genes are TRBV6-2 or TRBV6-3 and TRBJ1-6; 8 bases agree with TRBD1. Losses at the gene ends were 6 bases for V and 8 bases for J; bases not matched to a gene: 9. The CDR3 spans 15 residues. The germline V gene encodes CDR1 MNHEY and CDR2 SVGEGT. The CDR3 spells CASSPRTGRDSPLHF. CDR3 nucleotide sequence: TGTGCCAGCAGCCCACGGACAGGGAGGGATTCACCCCTCCACTTT.

The chain recombines TRBV3-1 (or the pseudogene TRBV3-2) with TRBJ2-5, with 7 bases matching TRBD1. This CDR3 has 14 amino acids. V was clipped by 2 bases and J by 5 bases; unmatched bases: 5. Per the germline V gene, CDR1 is LGHDT and CDR2 is YNNKEL (reference sequence). DNA for the CDR3: TGTGCCAGCAGCCAACAAACAGGGGCGGAGACCCAGTACTTC. As protein: CASSQQTGAETQYF.

The chain combines TRBV11-2 with TRBJ2-1, with 11 bases matching TRBD2. The CDR3 is 15 residues long. Trimming at V came to 5 bases and at J to 6 bases, leaving 6 bases not matched to a gene. The germline V gene encodes CDR1 SGHAT and CDR2 FQNNGV. The CDR3 loop is CASSESGLAANEQFF. CDR3 DNA: TGTGCCAGCAGCGAGTCGGGACTAGCGGCCAATGAGCAGTTCTTC.

The chain employs TRBV6-1 and TRBJ2-7; possibly TRBD2 for D (5 bases). Germline lookup yields CDR1 MNHNS and CDR2 SASEGT. Trimming removed 2 bases at V and 3 bases at J, with 11 bases between. CDR3 size: 14 residues. The CDR3 coding sequence is TGTGCCAGCAGTGAAATGGCGGGTTTCTACGAGCAGTACTTC. Protein sequence: CASSEMAGFYEQYF.

This chain uses TRBV7-3 with TRBJ2-1; TRBD2 is a possible D gene (6 bases). Trimming shortened V by 5 bases and J by 4 bases, and 12 bases separated the two germline ends. The CDR3 contains 14 residues. Germline lookup yields CDR1 SGHTA and CDR2 FQGTGA. DNA for the CDR3: TGTGCCAGCAGCCCGGGACTTTTATACAATGAGCAGTTCTTC. Amino acids: CASSPGLLYNEQFF.

The CDR3 spells CASSDLQGAHEQYF. The CDR3 DNA reads TGTGCCAGTAGTGACCTACAGGGTGCCCACGAGCAGTACTTC. This rearrangement joins TRBV19 to TRBJ2-7, with TRBD1 as a possible D gene (6 bases). V was shortened by 5 bases and J by 5 bases, with 16 bases between the two germline ends. Germline assignment: CDR1 LNHDA and CDR2 SQIVND (reference sequence). The CDR3 spans 14 residues. The whole variable domain, filled in from reference TRBV19 and TRBJ2-7, reads DGGITQSPKYLFRKEGQNVTLSCEQNLNHDAMYWYRQDPGQGLRLIYYSQIVNDFQKGDIAEGYSVSREKKESFPLTVTSAQKNPTAFYLCASSDLQGAHEQYFGPGTRLTVT.

The chain links TRBV9 to TRBJ1-3; a weak D match, TRBD1 (5 bases). The CDR3 runs 14 residues. V gave up 0 bases and J gave up 2 bases, with 6 bases separating them. The V gene's germline CDR1 is SGDLS and CDR2 YYNGEE. CDR3 in amino acids: CASSVAGAGNTIYF. CDR3 sequence (DNA): TGTGCCAGCAGCGTAGCGGGGGCTGGAAACACCATATATTTT. The full variable domain, with the rest looked up from reference TRBV9 and TRBJ1-3, is DSGVTQTPKHLITATGQRVTLRCSPRSGDLSVYWYQQSLDQGLQFLIQYYNGEERAKGNILERFSAQQFPDLHSELNLSSLELGDSALYFCASSVAGAGNTIYFGEGSWLTVV.

The V and J genes are TRBV2 and TRBJ1-6; D not resolved. This CDR3 has 16 residues. Germline loops: CDR1 SNHLY, CDR2 FYNNEI. Between the trimmed V and J ends, which lost 4 bases and 7 bases, there was a span of 17 bases. This CDR3 is CASSVRPPWENSPLHF. CDR3 bases: TGTGCCAGCAGTGTACGGCCGCCGTGGGAGAATTCACCCCTCCACTTT.

V usage is TRBV7-2 and J usage is TRBJ1-3; no reliable D call. The CDR3 has 14 residues. Trimming left V 5 bases short and J 0 bases short, with 8 bases between. CDR1 and CDR2 from the germline V gene are SGHTA and FQGNSA. CDR3 in amino acids: CASSRTVSGNTIYF. The CDR3 bases are TGTGCCAGCAGCCGCACAGTCTCTGGAAACACCATATATTTT.

The chain employs TRBV5-3 and TRBJ1-1; the match to TRBD1 covers 7 bases. TRBV5-3 is placed among ORFs of uncertain function. CDR3 length equals 12 residues. V trimming: 3 bases; J trimming: 9 bases; junction bases outside the gene matches: 5. The CDR3 region has the DNA TGTGCCAGAAGCTCCGACAGGGTGCAAGCTTTCTTT. Amino acids: CARSSDRVQAFF.

This chain links TRBV18 with TRBJ1-2; D is undetermined. This CDR3 has 15 residues. V was pared by 1 base and J by 2 bases, with 11 bases between. Germline assignment: CDR1 KGHSH and CDR2 LQKENI. The CDR3 nucleotides are TGTGCCAGCTCACCACAGGTCAGAGAGAACTATGGCTACACCTTC. Translation gives CASSPQVRENYGYTF. The variable domain in full, completed from reference TRBV18 and TRBJ1-2, reads NAGVMQNPRHLVRRRGQEARLRCSPMKGHSHVYWYRQLPEEGLKFMVYLQKENIIDESGMPKERFSAEFPKEGPSILRIQQVVRGDSAAYFCASSPQVRENYGYTFGSGTRLTVV.

As regards this clone: This specimen includes other DNA sequences encoding the same CDR3. The chain employs TRBV24-1 and TRBJ2-2; 9 nucleotides agree with TRBD1. The CDR3 is made up of 16 amino acids. V shed 3 bases and J 4 bases; nucleotides not matched to a gene: 5. CDR1 and CDR2 (germline): KGHDR, SFDVKD. The CDR3 region has the DNA TGTGCCACCAGTGATCACAGGGGGCCTATCACCGGGGAGCTGTTTTTT. Its protein is CATSDHRGPITGELFF.